This T cell receptor beta chain was sequenced for a study of neurological immune-mediated disorders. This clonotype has ten or more counts. The germline gives CDR1 SQVTM, CDR2 ANQGSEA. The CDR3 sequence is 13 residues long. Trimming took 7 bases from V and 1 from J; bases not matched to a gene: 6. TCRdb re-analysed the 5' RACE reads in MiXCR, keeping a single row per CDR3 protein. Of fewer than 80,000 distinct CDR3 sequences listed, 4% to 6% are singletons. Sequencing input: PBMCs. The clonotype comes from a woman in her forties or fifties with multiple sclerosis. The V call is TRBV29-1, the J call TRBJ1-1; 7 bases align to TRBD1. CDR3 in DNA: TGCAGCGCAGAACAGGGGAGGAACACTGAAGCTTTCTTT. It is translated as CSAEQGRNTEAFF.